The entry below gives a single T cell receptor (beta chain) sequence along with its context. Its specificity is unknown. Unexposed donor CD4+ T cells date from about 2011-2018, before the COVID-19 pandemic. This entry comes from a study of CD4 T cells in relation to SARS-CoV-2 and coronaviruses. Study conclusions and caveats: Compared with monoreactive clones, crossreactive clones showed significantly weaker SARS-CoV-2 expansion.

The germline V gene encodes CDR1 SGHKS and CDR2 YYEKEE (reference sequence). V lost 3 bases and J lost 7, with 11 bases in between. This CDR3 is built from 14 residues. Some clones are missing from TCRdb's copy, which holds only in-frame ones; the method was immunoSEQ multiplex PCR. The profile covers about 55,000 clones, with 86% appearing a single time and around 1.5% taken by the ten largest. Specimen: memory CD4+ T cells from PBMCs. The chain has TRBV5-5 and TRBJ1-6; the D gene is possibly TRBD1 (6 bases). This TCR derives from a human donor in good health. CDR3: CASSSRQANSPLHF. The CDR3 bases are TGTGCCAGCAGCTCCCGACAGGCCAATTCACCCCTCCACTTT.